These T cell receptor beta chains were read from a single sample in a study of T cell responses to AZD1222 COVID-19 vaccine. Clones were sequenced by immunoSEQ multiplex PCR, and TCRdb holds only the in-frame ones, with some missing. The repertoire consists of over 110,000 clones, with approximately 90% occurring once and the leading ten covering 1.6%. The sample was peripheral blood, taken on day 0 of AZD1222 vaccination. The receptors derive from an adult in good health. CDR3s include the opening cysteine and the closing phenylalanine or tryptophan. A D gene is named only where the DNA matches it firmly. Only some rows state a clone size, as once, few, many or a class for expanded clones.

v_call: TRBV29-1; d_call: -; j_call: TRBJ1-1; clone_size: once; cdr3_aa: CSSTGHGNTEAFF; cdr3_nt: TGCAGCTCCACGGGGCACGGGAACACTGAAGCTTTCTTT
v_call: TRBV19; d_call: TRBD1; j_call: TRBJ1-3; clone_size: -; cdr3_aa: CASRTGASNSGNTIYF; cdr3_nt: TGTGCCAGTCGGACAGGGGCCTCCAACTCTGGAAACACCATATATTTT
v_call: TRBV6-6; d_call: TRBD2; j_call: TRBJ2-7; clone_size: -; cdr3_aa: CASSRHTGGGTTYEQYF; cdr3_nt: TGTGCCAGCAGTCGACACACCGGCGGGGGGACCACCTACGAGCAGTACTTC
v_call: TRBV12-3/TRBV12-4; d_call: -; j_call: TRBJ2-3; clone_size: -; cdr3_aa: CASSFLDTQYF; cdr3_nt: TGTGCCAGCAGTTTCCTAGATACGCAGTATTTT
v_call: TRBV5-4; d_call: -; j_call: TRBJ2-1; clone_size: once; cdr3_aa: CASSLNGGTHYNEQFF; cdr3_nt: TGTGCCAGCAGCCTGAATGGGGGGACACATTACAATGAGCAGTTCTTC
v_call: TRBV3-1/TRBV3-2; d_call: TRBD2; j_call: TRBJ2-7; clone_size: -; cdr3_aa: CASRGDRSYEQYF; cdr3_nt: TGTGCCAGCCGGGGGGATAGGTCCTACGAGCAGTACTTC
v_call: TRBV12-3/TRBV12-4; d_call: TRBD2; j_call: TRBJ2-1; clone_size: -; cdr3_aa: CASSLGLVRFF; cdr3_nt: TGTGCCAGCAGTTTGGGACTAGTGAGGTTCTTC
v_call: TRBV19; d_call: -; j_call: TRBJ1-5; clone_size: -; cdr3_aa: CASSMVAPHQPQHF; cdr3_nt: TGTGCCAGTAGTATGGTCGCCCCTCATCAGCCCCAGCATTTT
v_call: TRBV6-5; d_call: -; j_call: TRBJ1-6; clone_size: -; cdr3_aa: CASREVYNSPLHF; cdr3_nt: TGTGCCAGCAGAGAGGTGTATAATTCACCCCTCCACTTT
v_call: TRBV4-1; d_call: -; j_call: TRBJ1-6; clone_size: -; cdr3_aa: CASSQAEGSPLHF; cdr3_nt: TGCGCCAGCAGCCAAGCAGAGGGTTCACCCCTCCACTTT
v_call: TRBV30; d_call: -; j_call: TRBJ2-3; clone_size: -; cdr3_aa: CAWTSADTQYF; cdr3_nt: TGTGCCTGGACTAGCGCAGATACGCAGTATTTT
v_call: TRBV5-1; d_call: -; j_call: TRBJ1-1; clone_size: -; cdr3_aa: CASSSQQGTMNTEAFF; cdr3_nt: TGCGCCAGCAGCTCACAACAGGGAACCATGAACACTGAAGCTTTCTTT
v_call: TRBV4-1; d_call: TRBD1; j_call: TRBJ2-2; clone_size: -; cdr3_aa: CASSQVSGTANTGELFF; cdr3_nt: TGCGCCAGCAGCCAAGTCTCCGGGACAGCAAACACCGGGGAGCTGTTTTTT
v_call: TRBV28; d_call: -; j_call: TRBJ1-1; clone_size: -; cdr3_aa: CASGEPGTEAFF; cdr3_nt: TGTGCCAGCGGGGAACCAGGGACTGAAGCTTTCTTT
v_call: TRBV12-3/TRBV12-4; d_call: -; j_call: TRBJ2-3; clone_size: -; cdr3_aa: CASSQGTDTQYF; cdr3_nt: TGTGCCAGCAGTCAGGGAACAGATACGCAGTATTTT
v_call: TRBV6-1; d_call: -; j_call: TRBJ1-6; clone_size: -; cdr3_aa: CASSESGRITLHF; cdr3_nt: TGTGCCAGCAGTGAAAGCGGCAGGATCACCCTCCACTTT
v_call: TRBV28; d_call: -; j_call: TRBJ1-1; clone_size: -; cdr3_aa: CAIEGNTEAFF; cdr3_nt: TGTGCCATCGAGGGTAACACTGAAGCTTTCTTT
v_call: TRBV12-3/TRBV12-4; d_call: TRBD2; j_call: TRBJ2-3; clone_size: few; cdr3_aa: CASSGLAGDTQYF; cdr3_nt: TGTGCCAGCAGCGGACTAGCTGGAGATACGCAGTATTTT
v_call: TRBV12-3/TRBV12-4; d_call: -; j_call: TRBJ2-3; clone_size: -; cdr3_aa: CASSNDRPHQYF; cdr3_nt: TGTGCCAGCAGCAATGACAGACCACATCAGTATTTT
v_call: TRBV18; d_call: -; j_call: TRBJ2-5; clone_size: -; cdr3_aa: CASSRLLETQYF; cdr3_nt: TGTGCCAGCTCAAGGTTGCTGGAGACCCAGTACTTC
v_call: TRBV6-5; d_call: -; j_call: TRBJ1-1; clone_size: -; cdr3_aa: CASSLPDIRTEAFF; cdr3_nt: TGTGCCAGCAGCCTACCGGACATACGCACTGAAGCTTTCTTT
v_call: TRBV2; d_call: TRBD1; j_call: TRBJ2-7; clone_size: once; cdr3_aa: CASSVRDRPHEQYF; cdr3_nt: TGTGCCAGCTCTGTCCGGGACAGGCCCCACGAGCAGTACTTC
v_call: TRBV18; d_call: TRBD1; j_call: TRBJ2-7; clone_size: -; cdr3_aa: CASSPPSVGTGVEQYF; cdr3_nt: TGTGCCAGCTCACCACCGTCGGTAGGGACAGGGGTTGAGCAGTACTTC
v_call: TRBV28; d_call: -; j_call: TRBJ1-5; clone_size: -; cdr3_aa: CASSTSTVGREPQHF; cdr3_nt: TGTGCCAGCAGTACCTCAACAGTGGGGCGTGAGCCCCAGCATTTT
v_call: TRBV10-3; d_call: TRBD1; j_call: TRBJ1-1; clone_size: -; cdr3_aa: CAMNRGLGTEAFF; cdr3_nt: TGTGCCATGAACAGGGGCCTCGGCACTGAAGCTTTCTTT
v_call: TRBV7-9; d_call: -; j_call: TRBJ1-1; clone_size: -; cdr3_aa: CASRGQTGNTEAFF; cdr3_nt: TGTGCCAGTAGGGGCCAGACAGGTAACACTGAAGCTTTCTTT
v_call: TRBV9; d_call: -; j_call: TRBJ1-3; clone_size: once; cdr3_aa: CASRSGNTIYF; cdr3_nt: TGTGCCAGCCGCTCCGGGAACACCATATATTTT
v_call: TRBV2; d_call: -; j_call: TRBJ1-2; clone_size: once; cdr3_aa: CASPQGREVYTF; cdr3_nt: TGTGCCAGCCCTCAGGGGAGGGAAGTATACACCTTC
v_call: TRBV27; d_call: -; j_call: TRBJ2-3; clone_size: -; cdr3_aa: CASSSLETSTDTQYF; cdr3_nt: TGTGCCAGCAGTTCTCTAGAAACTAGCACAGATACGCAGTATTTT
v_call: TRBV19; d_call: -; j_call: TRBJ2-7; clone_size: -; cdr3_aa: CASSIETPYEQYF; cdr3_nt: TGTGCCAGTAGTATAGAGACCCCCTACGAGCAGTACTTC
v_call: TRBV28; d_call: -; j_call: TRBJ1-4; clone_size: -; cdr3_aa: CASSLGTQGIATNEKLFF; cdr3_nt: TGTGCCAGCAGTTTGGGGACCCAGGGAATTGCAACTAATGAAAAACTGTTTTTT
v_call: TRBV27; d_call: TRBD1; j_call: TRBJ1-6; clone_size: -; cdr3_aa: CASSLWAHRGPESPLHF; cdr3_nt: TGTGCCAGCAGTTTATGGGCCCACAGGGGGCCGGAATCACCCCTCCACTTT
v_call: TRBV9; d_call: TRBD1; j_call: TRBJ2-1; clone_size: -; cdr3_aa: CASSVVGGTDYNEQFF; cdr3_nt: TGTGCCAGCAGCGTAGTTGGTGGGACAGACTACAATGAGCAGTTCTTC
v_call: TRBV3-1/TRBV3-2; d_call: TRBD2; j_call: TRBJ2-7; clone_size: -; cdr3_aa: CASSRKGAGDEQYF; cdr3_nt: TGTGCCAGCAGCCGGAAAGGGGCGGGGGACGAGCAGTACTTC
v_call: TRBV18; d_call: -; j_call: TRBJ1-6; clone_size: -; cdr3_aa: CASSPQGRKDNSPLHF; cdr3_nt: TGTGCCAGCTCACCACAGGGGCGGAAGGATAATTCACCCCTCCACTTT
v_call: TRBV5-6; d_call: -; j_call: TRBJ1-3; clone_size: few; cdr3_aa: CASSSTIWKPSGNTIYF; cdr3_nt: TGTGCCAGCAGCTCTACAATCTGGAAACCGTCTGGAAACACCATATATTTT
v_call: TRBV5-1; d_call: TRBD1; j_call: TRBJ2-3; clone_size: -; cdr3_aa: CASSRDSSTDTQYF; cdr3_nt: TGCGCCAGCAGCCGGGACAGTAGCACAGATACGCAGTATTTT
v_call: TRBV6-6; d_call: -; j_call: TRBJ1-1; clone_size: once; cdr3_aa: CAIRWGANTEAFF; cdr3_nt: TGTGCCATCCGGTGGGGGGCGAACACTGAAGCTTTCTTT
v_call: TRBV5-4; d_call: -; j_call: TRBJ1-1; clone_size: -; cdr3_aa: CASRARGGINTEAFF; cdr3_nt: TGTGCCAGCAGGGCCCGGGGAGGGATAAACACTGAAGCTTTCTTT
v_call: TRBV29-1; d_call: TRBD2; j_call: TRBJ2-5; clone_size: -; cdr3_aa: CSASGGKETQYF; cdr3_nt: TGCAGCGCTAGCGGGGGGAAAGAGACCCAGTACTTC
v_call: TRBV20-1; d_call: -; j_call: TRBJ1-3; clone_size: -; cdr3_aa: CSAELLNTIYF; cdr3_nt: TGCAGTGCTGAGTTACTAAACACCATATATTTT
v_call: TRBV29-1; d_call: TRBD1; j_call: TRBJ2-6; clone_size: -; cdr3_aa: CSVEGTGGVLSGANVLTF; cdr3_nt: TGCAGCGTTGAAGGGACAGGGGGGGTTCTCTCTGGGGCCAACGTCCTGACTTTC
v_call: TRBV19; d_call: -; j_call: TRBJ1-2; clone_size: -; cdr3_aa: CASREPGLGPLFYGYTF; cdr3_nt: TGTGCCAGTAGAGAACCGGGACTCGGGCCCCTTTTCTATGGCTACACCTTC
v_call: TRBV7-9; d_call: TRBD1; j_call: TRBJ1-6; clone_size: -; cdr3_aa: CASSLGQSAYNSPLHF; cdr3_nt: TGTGCCAGCAGCTTGGGACAGTCGGCTTATAATTCACCCCTCCACTTT
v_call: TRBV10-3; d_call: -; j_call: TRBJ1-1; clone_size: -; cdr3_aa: CAIVAGGTNTEAFF; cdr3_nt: TGTGCCATCGTGGCGGGGGGGACCAACACTGAAGCTTTCTTT
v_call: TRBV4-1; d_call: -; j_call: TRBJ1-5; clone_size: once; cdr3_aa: CASSHYGSARGRNQPQHF; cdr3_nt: TGCGCCAGCAGCCACTATGGGTCCGCCCGGGGACGAAATCAGCCCCAGCATTTT
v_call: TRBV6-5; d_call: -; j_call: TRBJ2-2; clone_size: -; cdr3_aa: CASSYSRLNTGELFF; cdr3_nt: TGTGCCAGCAGTTACTCCCGGCTGAACACCGGGGAGCTGTTTTTT
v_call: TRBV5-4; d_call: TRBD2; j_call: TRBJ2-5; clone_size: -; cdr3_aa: CASRTGGKGTQYF; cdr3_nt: TGTGCCAGCAGGACGGGAGGGAAAGGTACCCAGTACTTC
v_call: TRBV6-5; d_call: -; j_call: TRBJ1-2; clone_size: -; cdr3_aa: CASSLLRAVSGYTF; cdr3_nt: TGTGCCAGCAGCCTCCTGCGGGCCGTCAGTGGCTACACCTTC
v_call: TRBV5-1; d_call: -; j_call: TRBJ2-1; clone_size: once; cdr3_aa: CASRFGESYNEQFF; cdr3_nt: TGCGCCAGCAGGTTTGGGGAGTCCTACAATGAGCAGTTCTTC
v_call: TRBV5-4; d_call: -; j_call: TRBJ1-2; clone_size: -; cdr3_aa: CASSFTANYGYTF; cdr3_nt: TGTGCCAGCAGTTTTACAGCTAACTATGGCTACACCTTC
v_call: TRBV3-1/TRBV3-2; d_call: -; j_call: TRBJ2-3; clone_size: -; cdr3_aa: CASSQGQIDTDTQYF; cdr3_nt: TGTGCCAGCAGCCAAGGACAAATTGACACAGATACGCAGTATTTT
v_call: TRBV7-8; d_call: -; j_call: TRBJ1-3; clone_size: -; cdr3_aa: CASTRDSGNTIYF; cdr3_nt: TGTGCCAGCACCAGGGACTCTGGAAACACCATATATTTT
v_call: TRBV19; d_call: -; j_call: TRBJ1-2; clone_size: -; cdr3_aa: CASTEWEPNGYTF; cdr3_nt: TGTGCCAGTACCGAGTGGGAACCTAATGGCTACACCTTC
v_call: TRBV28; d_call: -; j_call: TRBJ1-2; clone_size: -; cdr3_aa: CASSQDPLSDYGYTF; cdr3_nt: TGTGCCAGCAGTCAAGACCCCCTCTCGGATTATGGCTACACCTTC